The source of this T cell receptor beta chain is a study of blood T cells in healthy people across ages. Study observations and caveats: A conclusive naive versus antigen-experienced comparison was prevented by the unsorted PBMCs. Age brought a roughly linear fall in TCR beta diversity measured per million T cells.

Worth noting for this clonotype: The antigen is not known.

PCR was performed a second time for roughly 7 to 11 cycles using a sample-barcoded 5' primer and a J-beta primer mix. A tag from a template-switch adaptor with 12 random nucleotides marked each cDNA molecule. Every individual sample yielded 2.5 million or more paired-end reads (each containing CDR3). TCRdb processed the 5' RACE reads anew with MiXCR; each CDR3 protein has one entry. The table has approximately 940,000 distinct CDR3 sequences, roughly 50% seen once; the top ten hold 10% to 15%. V shed 7 bases and J 0 bases; nucleotides not matched to a gene: 2. This CDR3 is built from 13 residues. CDR1 and CDR2 (germline): SQVTM, ANQGSEA.

This receptor was taken from a man aged 25 to 40 in good health. The specimen was blood. The chain recombines TRBV29-1 with TRBJ2-5, with 10 bases that match TRBD1. For the CDR3, the DNA is TGCAGCGCGGACAGGGGGTACCAAGAGACCCAGTACTTC. This encodes CSADRGYQETQYF.